This T cell receptor beta chain originates from a study of Ad26.COV2.S vaccination and SARS-CoV-2 variants. Findings of the study overall: Higher spike-specific TCR breadth was found in vaccine recipients than in placebo recipients. Placebo recipients and vaccine recipients were similar in non-spike TCR breadth.

This clone was seen only once. Its antigen is as yet unknown. Treatment given: some 19 received Ad26.COV2.S at low or high dose, single or two shots; 5 received placebo; per-sample allocation not given. Sampling happened 63 days after the first vaccine or placebo injection. Germline V CDR1 and CDR2: LNHDA, SQIVND (reference sequence). Trimming took off 5 bases at V and 1 base at J, with 20 bases between the two ends. The CDR3 runs 17 residues. Produced via immunoSEQ multiplex PCR; TCRdb's table is partial and in-frame only. The sample has approximately 500,000 clones, around 88% seen once. The chain combines TRBV19 with TRBJ1-1, with D unresolved. The sequencing used peripheral blood, collected in a trial of Ad26.COV2.S vaccine versus placebo. The source of this sequence is a person between 18 and 65 years old who received the Ad26.COV2.S COVID-19 vaccine or a placebo. CDR3 nucleotide sequence: TGTGCCAGTAGTTCCCTTATGTCTGGCGGCTCGAACACTGAAGCTTTCTTT. This encodes CASSSLMSGGSNTEAFF.